This TCR beta chain was identified during a study of human T cells and chemical hapten exposure. Across the study: Once 0.01% DPC had been applied to the upper back by patch test, readings were taken at 6 days. Patients, predominantly female, presented with alopecia areata, totalis or universalis.

Time point specified: patch test 3, about 24 weeks after DPC sensitization. Treatment given: therapeutic diphenylcyclopropenone sensitization with weekly scalp DPC. TCRdb reanalysed the RACE reads using MiXCR and keeps one entry per CDR3 protein. The table lists approximately 71,000 distinct CDR3 sequences, 11% of them singletons. From germline, CDR1 is LGHDT and CDR2 YNNKEL (reference sequence). V dropped 1 base and J dropped 2 bases, with 9 bases sitting between them. This CDR3 is built from 15 residues. In its sample, this clonotype was seen a few times. This TCR came from a woman in her forties or fifties with alopecia areata. Some clones in this sample may be carry-over from other donors' samples. The V call is TRBV3-1, the J call TRBJ1-5; tentative D call: TRBD1 (6 bases). Specimen: whole blood, collected in connection with sensitization to the hapten diphenylcyclopropenone (DPC). This chain's CDR3 is CASSQGRGGNQPQHF. In DNA, the CDR3 is TGTGCCAGCAGCCAAGGGAGGGGGGGCAATCAGCCCCAGCATTTT.